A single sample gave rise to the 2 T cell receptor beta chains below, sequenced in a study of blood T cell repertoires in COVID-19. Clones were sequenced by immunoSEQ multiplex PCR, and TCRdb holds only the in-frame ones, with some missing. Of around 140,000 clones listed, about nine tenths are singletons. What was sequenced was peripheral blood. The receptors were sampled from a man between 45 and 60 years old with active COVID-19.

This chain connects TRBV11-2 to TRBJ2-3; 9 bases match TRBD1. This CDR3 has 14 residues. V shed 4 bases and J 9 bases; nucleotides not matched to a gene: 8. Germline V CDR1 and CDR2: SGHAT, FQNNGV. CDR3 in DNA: TGTGCCAGCAGCTCTAACAGGGGGCAAGGGACGCAGTATTTT. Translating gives CASSSNRGQGTQYF.

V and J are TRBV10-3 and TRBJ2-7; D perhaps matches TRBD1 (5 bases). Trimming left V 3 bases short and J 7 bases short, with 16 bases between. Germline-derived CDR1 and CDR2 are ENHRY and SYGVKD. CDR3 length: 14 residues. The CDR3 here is CAISESGRDEEQYF. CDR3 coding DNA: TGTGCCATCAGTGAATCGGGCAGGGATGAAGAGCAGTACTTC.